This T cell receptor (beta chain) was captured in a study of shared clonotypes between healthy human individuals. Study overall: For every donor, three CD4 naive, three CD4 memory, two CD8 naive and one CD8 memory plates were used. Findings and limits, study-wide: Blood was the only sampled material, and tissue repertoires likely differ.

Comment on this clone: Its antigen is not identified.

Naive CD45RA+ and memory CD45RA-negative subsets were split from CD4+ cells. This CDR3 has 13 amino acids. Germline V gives CDR1 LNHNV, CDR2 YYDKDF (reference sequence). Trimming stripped 4 bases from V and 4 bases from J, with 9 bases between. Sorted-subset replicate PCRs used about 190 ng of genomic DNA. This amount corresponded to some 30,000 T cell genomes. Assay used: immunoSEQ multiplex PCR; TCRdb lists only in-frame clones, some missing. The sample has approximately 2.1 million clones; 85% to 95% are singletons. The chain employs TRBV15 and TRBJ2-3; a weak D match, TRBD2 (5 bases). The source material was naive CD4+ T cells from PBMCs. Described subset: CD45RA+ positively selected. The TCR sequence derives from a man younger than 30 in good health. Some clones in this sample may be carry-over from other donors' samples. The CDR3: CATSTDYSDTQYF. The DNA for the CDR3 is TGTGCCACCAGCACTGACTACTCAGATACGCAGTATTTT.